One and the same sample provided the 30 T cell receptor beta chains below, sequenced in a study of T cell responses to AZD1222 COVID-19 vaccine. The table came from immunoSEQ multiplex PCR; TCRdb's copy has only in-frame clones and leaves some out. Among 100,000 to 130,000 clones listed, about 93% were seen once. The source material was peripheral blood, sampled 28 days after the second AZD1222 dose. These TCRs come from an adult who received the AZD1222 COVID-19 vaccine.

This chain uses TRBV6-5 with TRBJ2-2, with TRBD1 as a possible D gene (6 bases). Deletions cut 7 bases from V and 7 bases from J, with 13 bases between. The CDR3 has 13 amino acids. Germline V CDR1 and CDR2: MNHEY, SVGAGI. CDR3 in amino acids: CASTRGSGGELFF. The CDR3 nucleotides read TGTGCCAGCACAAGGGGGTCGGGCGGGGAGCTGTTTTTT.

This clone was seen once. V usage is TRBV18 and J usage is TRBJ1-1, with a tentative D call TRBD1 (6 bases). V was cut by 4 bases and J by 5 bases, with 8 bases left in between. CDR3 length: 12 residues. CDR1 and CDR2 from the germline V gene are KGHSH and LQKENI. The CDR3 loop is CASSLTGTEAFF. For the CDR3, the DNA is TGTGCCAGCTCACTAACAGGGACTGAAGCTTTCTTT.

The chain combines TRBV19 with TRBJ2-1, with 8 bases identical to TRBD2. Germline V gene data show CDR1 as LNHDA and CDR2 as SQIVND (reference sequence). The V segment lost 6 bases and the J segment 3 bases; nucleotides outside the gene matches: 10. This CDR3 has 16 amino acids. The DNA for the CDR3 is TGTGCCAGTAGAGCCCAAGCGGGGGCCCTCTACAATGAGCAGTTCTTC. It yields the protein CASRAQAGALYNEQFF.

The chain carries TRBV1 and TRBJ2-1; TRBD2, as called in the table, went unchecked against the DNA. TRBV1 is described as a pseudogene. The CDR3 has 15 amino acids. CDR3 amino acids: CTSSPRLAGGDEQFF. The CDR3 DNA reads TGCACCAGCAGCCCCAGACTAGCGGGAGGTGATGAGCAGTTCTTC.

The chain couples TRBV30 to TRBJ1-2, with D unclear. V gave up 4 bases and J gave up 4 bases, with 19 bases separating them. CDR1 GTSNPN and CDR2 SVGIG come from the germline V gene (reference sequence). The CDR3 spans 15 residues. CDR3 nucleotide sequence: TGTGCCTGGATACAGAAGGGCACCAAATTCTATGGCTACACCTTC. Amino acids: CAWIQKGTKFYGYTF.

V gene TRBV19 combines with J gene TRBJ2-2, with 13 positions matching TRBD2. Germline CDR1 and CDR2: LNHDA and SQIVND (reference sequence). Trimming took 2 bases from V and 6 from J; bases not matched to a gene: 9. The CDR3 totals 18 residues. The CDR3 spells CASSIIGLAGEGSGELFF. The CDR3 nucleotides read TGTGCCAGTAGTATAATAGGACTAGCGGGAGAAGGGTCCGGGGAGCTGTTTTTT.

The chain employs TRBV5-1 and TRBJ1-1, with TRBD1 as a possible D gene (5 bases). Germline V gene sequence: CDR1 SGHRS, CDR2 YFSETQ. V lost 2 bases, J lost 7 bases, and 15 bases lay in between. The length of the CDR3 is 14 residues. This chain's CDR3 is CASSLTGSMGEAFF. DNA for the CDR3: TGCGCCAGCAGCTTAACAGGTTCCATGGGTGAAGCTTTCTTT.

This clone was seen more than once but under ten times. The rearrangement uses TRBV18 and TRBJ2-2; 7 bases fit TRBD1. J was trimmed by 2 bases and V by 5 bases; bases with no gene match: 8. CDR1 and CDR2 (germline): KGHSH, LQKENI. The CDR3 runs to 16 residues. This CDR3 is CASSTETGSNTGELFF. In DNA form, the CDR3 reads TGTGCCAGCTCAACTGAGACAGGGAGCAACACCGGGGAGCTGTTTTTT.

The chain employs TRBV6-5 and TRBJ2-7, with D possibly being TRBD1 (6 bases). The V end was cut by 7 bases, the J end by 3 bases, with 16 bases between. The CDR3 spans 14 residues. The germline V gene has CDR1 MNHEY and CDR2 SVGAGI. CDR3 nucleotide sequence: TGTGCCAGCACCCCGGACAGCAGCTTCTACGAGCAGTACTTC. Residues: CASTPDSSFYEQYF.

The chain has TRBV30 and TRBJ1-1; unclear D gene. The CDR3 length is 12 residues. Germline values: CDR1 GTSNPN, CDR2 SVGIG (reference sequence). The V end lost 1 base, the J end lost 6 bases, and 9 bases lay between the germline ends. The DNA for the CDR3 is TGTGCCTGGAGTGGGTTGATCGCTGAAGCTTTCTTT. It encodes CAWSGLIAEAFF.

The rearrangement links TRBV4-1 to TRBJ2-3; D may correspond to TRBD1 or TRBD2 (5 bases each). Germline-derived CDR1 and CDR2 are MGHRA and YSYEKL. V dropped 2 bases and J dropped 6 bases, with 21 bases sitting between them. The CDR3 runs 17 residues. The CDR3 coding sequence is TGCGCCAGCAGCCAAACCCCTTTTGGACGGGGCAAGGATACGCAGTATTTT. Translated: CASSQTPFGRGKDTQYF.

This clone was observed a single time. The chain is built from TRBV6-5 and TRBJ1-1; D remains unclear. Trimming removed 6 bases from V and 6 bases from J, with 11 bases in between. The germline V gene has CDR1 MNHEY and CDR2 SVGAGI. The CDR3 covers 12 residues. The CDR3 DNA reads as TGTGCCAGCAGCCCGGTAGGCGCTGAAGCTTTCTTT. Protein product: CASSPVGAEAFF.

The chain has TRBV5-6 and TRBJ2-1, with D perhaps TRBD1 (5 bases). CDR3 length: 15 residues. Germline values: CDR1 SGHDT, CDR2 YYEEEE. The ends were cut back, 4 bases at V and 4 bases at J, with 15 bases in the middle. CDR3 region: CASSPGHLGYNEQFF. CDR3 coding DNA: TGTGCCAGCAGCCCCGGACACCTTGGGTACAATGAGCAGTTCTTC.

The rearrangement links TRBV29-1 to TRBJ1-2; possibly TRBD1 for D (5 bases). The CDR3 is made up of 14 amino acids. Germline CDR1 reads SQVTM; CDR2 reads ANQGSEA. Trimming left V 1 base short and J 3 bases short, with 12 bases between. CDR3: CSVEVAGSDYGYTF. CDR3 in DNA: TGCAGCGTTGAAGTCGCAGGGTCGGACTATGGCTACACCTTC.

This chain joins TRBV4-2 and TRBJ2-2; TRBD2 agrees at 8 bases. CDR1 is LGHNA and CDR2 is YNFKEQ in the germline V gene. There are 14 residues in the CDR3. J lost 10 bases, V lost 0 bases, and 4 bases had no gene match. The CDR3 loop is CASSQDRGLAELFF. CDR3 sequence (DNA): TGTGCCAGCAGCCAAGATAGAGGACTAGCGGAGCTGTTTTTT.

CDR3 DNA: TGTGCCAGTAGTATAGGGCCAGGTCTTGAGCAGTACTTC. This gives the protein CASSIGPGLEQYF. The genes are TRBV19 and TRBJ2-7; D unclear. The CDR3 extends over 13 amino acids. V was cut by 1 base and J by 7 bases, with 11 bases left in between. Germline V gene data show CDR1 as LNHDA and CDR2 as SQIVND (reference sequence).

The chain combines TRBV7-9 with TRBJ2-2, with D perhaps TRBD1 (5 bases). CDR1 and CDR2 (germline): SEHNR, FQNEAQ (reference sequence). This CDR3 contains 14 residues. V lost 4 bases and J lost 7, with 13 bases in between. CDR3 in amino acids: CASSSAGSFGELFF. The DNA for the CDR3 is TGTGCCAGCAGCTCAGCAGGGTCTTTCGGGGAGCTGTTTTTT.

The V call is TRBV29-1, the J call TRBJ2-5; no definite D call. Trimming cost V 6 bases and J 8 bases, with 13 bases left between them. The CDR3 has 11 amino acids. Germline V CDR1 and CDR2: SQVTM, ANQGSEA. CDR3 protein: CSVPLVETQYF. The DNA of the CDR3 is TGCAGCGTGCCACTGGTGGAAACCCAGTACTTC.

The CDR3 sequence is CASSPRREQYF. The CDR3 bases are TGTGCCAGCAGTCCCAGACGGGAGCAGTACTTC. The rearrangement links TRBV28 to TRBJ2-7; D unclear. The germline V gene encodes CDR1 MDHEN and CDR2 SYDVKM. V shed 5 bases and J shed 7 bases, with 9 bases lying between them. The CDR3 extends over 11 amino acids.

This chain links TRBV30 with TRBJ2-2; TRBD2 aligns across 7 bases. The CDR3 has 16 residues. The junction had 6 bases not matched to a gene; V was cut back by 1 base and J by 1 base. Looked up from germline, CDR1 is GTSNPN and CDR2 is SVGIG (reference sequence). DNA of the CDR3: TGTGCCTGGAGTGGGGCTAGCGGAGAGAACACCGGGGAGCTGTTTTTT. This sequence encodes CAWSGASGENTGELFF.

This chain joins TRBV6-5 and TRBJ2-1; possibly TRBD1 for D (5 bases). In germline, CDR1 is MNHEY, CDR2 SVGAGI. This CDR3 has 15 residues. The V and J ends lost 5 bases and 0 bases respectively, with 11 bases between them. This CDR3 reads CASSMGRASYNEQFF. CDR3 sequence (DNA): TGTGCCAGCAGTATGGGCAGGGCCTCCTACAATGAGCAGTTCTTC.

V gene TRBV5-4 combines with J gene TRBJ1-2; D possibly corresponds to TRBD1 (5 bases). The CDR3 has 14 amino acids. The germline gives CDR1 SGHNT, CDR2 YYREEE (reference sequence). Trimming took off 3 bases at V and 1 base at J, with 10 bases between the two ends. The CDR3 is CASSSGTGNYGYTF. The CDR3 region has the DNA TGTGCCAGCAGCTCCGGGACGGGTAACTATGGCTACACCTTC.

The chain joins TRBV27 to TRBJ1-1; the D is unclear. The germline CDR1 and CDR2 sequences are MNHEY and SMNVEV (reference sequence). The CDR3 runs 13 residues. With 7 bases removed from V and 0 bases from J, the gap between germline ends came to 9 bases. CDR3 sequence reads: CASKVPMNTEAFF. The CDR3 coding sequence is TGTGCCAGCAAGGTGCCGATGAACACTGAAGCTTTCTTT.

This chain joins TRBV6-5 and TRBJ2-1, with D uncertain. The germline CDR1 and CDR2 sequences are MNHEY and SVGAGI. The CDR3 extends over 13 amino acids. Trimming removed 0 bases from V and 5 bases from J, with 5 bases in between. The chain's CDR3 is CASSYSTDNEQFF. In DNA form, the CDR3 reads TGTGCCAGCAGTTACTCGACGGACAATGAGCAGTTCTTC.

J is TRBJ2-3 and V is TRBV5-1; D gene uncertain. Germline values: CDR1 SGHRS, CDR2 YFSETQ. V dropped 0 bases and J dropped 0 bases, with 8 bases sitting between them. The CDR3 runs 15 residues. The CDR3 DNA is TGCGCCAGCAGCTTGGGGCTAGTAAGCACAGATACGCAGTATTTT. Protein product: CASSLGLVSTDTQYF.

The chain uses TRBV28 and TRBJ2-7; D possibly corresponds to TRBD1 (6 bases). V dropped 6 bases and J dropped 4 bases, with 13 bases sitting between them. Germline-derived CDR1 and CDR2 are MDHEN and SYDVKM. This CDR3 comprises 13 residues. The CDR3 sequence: CASSLRGIYEQYF. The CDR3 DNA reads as TGTGCCAGCAGCCTCAGGGGAATATACGAGCAGTACTTC.

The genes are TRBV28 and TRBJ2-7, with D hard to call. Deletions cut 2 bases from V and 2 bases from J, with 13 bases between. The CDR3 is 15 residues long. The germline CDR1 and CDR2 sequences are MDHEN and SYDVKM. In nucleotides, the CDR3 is TGTGCCAGCAGTTTAACCCGGACCAATCCCTACGAGCAGTACTTC. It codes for CASSLTRTNPYEQYF. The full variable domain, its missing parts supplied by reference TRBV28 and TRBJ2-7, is DVKVTQSSRYLVKRTGEKVFLECVQDMDHENMFWYRQDPGLGLRLIYFSYDVKMKEKGDIPEGYSVSREKKERFSLILESASTNQTSMYLCASSLTRTNPYEQYFGPGTRLTVT.

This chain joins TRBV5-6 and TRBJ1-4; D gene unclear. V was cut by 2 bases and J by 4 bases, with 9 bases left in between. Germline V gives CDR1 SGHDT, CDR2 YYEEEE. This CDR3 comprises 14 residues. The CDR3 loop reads CASSFDPDNEKLFF. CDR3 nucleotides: TGTGCCAGCAGCTTCGACCCAGATAATGAAAAACTGTTTTTT.

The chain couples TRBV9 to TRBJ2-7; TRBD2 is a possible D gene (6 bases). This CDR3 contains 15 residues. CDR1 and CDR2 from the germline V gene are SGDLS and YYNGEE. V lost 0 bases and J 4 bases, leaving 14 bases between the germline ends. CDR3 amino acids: CASSVDGGLAYEQYF. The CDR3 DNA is TGTGCCAGCAGCGTAGACGGAGGGCTGGCGTACGAGCAGTACTTC.

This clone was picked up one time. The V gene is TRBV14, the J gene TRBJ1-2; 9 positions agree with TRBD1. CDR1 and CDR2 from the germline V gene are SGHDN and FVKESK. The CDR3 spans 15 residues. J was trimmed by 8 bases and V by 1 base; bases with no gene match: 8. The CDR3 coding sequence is TGTGCCAGCAGCCAAGCGCTTGGGACAGGGCTCGGCTACACCTTC. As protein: CASSQALGTGLGYTF.